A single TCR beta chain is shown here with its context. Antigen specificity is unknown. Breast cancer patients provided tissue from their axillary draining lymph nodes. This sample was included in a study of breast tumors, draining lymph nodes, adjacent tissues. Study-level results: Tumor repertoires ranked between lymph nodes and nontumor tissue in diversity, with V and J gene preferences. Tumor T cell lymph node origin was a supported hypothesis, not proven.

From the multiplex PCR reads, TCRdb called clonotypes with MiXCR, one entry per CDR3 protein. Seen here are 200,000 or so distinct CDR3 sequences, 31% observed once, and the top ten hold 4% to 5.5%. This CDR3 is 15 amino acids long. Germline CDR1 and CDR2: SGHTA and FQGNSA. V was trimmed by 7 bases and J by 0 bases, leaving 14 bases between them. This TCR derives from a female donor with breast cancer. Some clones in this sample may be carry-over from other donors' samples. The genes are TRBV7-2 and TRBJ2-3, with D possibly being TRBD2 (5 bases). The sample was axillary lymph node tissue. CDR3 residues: CASNSDGVSTDTQYF. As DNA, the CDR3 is TGTGCCAGCAACTCGGACGGGGTTAGCACAGATACGCAGTATTTT.